This paragraph reports one T cell receptor (beta chain). The CDR3 is 15 residues long. V was clipped by 0 bases and J by 10 bases; unmatched bases: 3. Germline V lookup: CDR1 ENHRY, CDR2 SYGVKD. These data belong to a study of blood T cell repertoires in COVID-19. Profiled with immunoSEQ multiplex PCR; TCRdb holds only in-frame clones, not every one. The data show some 200,000 clones, around four fifths seen once. V usage is TRBV10-3 and J usage is TRBJ2-3, with 14 bases matching TRBD2. This sequence was found in a woman aged 35 to 49 with acute or convalescent COVID-19. Sequenced sample: peripheral blood. CDR3 nucleotides: TGTGCCATCAGTGAGTCGGGACTAGCGGGGGTCCCGCAGTATTTT. Amino acid sequence: CAISESGLAGVPQYF.